Each of the 24 T cell receptor beta chains below was sequenced from the same sample in a study of control samples from healthy donors and cancer patients. Assay: immunoSEQ multiplex PCR; the TCRdb copy retains only in-frame clones and omits some. The sample consists of fewer than 85,000 clones, around 93% of them appearing once. The sequenced sample consisted of blood. These TCRs come from a woman in her thirties in good health.

The chain couples TRBV2 to TRBJ2-3; maybe TRBD2 (7 bases). The CDR3 totals 14 residues. Deletions cut 8 bases from V and 2 bases from J, with 14 bases between. Germline V gene lookup returns CDR1 SNHLY and CDR2 FYNNEI. In nucleotides, the CDR3 is TGTGCCAGCCTCTCCGGGGGGCACACAGATACGCAGTATTTT. Its translation: CASLSGGHTDTQYF.

A single count supports this clone. V and J are TRBV18 and TRBJ1-6, with 8 positions matching TRBD1. V was pared by 6 bases and J by 7 bases, with 5 bases of the junction left unmatched. This CDR3 is built from 14 residues. Germline CDR1 KGHSH, CDR2 LQKENI. The CDR3 protein is CASSATGGNSPLHF. CDR3 nucleotides: TGTGCCAGCTCGGCAACAGGGGGGAATTCACCCCTCCACTTT.

This chain uses TRBV9 with TRBJ2-6; no reliable D call. The CDR3 runs 18 residues. Trimming took 4 bases from V and 1 from J, leaving 18 bases between them. CDR1 is SGDLS, CDR2 YYNGEE, per germline. In DNA, the CDR3 is TGTGCCAGCAGCCCACGTCATGACCGACGTTCTGGGGCCAACGTCCTGACTTTC. Protein product: CASSPRHDRRSGANVLTF.

The chain is built from TRBV30 and TRBJ1-2; no reliable D call. Trimming took off 0 bases at V and 8 bases at J, with 13 bases between the two ends. This CDR3 spans 13 amino acids. Germline lookup yields CDR1 GTSNPN and CDR2 SVGIG (reference sequence). As DNA, the CDR3 is TGTGCCTGGAGTGTACGAGGGAGTAGGGGCTACACCTTC. It is translated as CAWSVRGSRGYTF. Variable domain in full (rest from reference TRBV30 and TRBJ1-2): SQTIHQWPATLVQPVGSPLSLECTVEGTSNPNLYWYRQAAGRGLQLLFYSVGIGQISSEVPQNLSASRPQDRQFILSSKKLLLSDSGFYLCAWSVRGSRGYTFGSGTRLTVV.

This rearrangement joins TRBV7-9 to TRBJ2-1, with TRBD2 as a possible D gene (6 bases). Germline V CDR1 and CDR2: SEHNR, FQNEAQ (reference sequence). Trimming left V 2 bases short and J 4 bases short, with 12 bases between. The CDR3 totals 15 residues. The CDR3 region is CASSLILAVYNEQFF. CDR3 bases: TGTGCCAGCAGCTTAATACTAGCCGTTTACAATGAGCAGTTCTTC. Together with reference TRBV7-9 and TRBJ2-1, the CDR3 gives the full variable domain: DTGVSQNPRHKITKRGQNVTFRCDPISEHNRLYWYRQTLGQGPEFLTYFQNEAQLEKSRLLSDRFSAERPKGSFSTLEIQRTEQGDSAMYLCASSLILAVYNEQFFGPGTRLTVL.

This chain uses TRBV27 with TRBJ2-6; D is undetermined. This CDR3 is 13 amino acids long. The germline gives CDR1 MNHEY, CDR2 SMNVEV (reference sequence). V shed 8 bases and J shed 4 bases, with 9 bases lying between them. The CDR3 is CASSKPGANVLTF. The DNA for the CDR3 is TGTGCCAGCTCTAAACCCGGGGCCAACGTCCTGACTTTC. The full variable domain, in which reference TRBV27 and TRBJ2-6 provide the parts outside the CDR3, is EAQVTQNPRYLITVTGKKLTVTCSQNMNHEYMSWYRQDPGLGLRQIYYSMNVEVTDKGDVPEGYKVSRKEKRNFPLILESPSPNQTSLYFCASSKPGANVLTFGAGSRLTVL.

V is TRBV2 and J is TRBJ2-1; D tentatively fits TRBD1 or TRBD2 (5 bases each). From germline, CDR1 is SNHLY and CDR2 FYNNEI. Trimming shortened V by 8 bases and J by 3 bases, and 11 bases separated the two germline ends. The CDR3 sequence is 13 residues long. Here the CDR3 DNA reads TGTGCCAGCCCCGGGACCAGCTACAATGAGCAGTTCTTC. Its protein is CASPGTSYNEQFF.

This chain joins TRBV19 and TRBJ1-1; a weak D match, TRBD1 (6 bases). Germline V gene data show CDR1 as LNHDA and CDR2 as SQIVND (reference sequence). This CDR3 spans 11 amino acids. Between the trimmed V and J ends, which lost 4 bases and 7 bases, there was a span of 7 bases. DNA for the CDR3: TGTGCCAGTAGTACAGGGGTTGAAGCTTTCTTT. Its protein product is CASSTGVEAFF.

The CDR3 loop is CASSEGVAGGITGELFF. In DNA form, the CDR3 reads TGTGCCAGCAGTGAAGGGGTAGCGGGGGGGATTACCGGGGAGCTGTTTTTT. This chain uses TRBV6-1 with TRBJ2-2; TRBD2 matches at 11 bases. Losses at the gene ends were 1 base for V and 5 bases for J; bases not matched to a gene: 6. CDR1 and CDR2 from the germline V gene are MNHNS and SASEGT. The CDR3 loop spans 17 amino acids.

The chain uses TRBV7-9 and TRBJ1-1, with no clear D. The V gene lost 4 bases and the J gene lost 1 base, with 4 bases spanning the gap. The CDR3 runs 12 residues. Per the germline V gene, CDR1 is SEHNR and CDR2 is FQNEAQ (reference sequence). As DNA, the CDR3 is TGTGCCAGCAGCTGGGAGAACACTGAAGCTTTCTTT. As protein: CASSWENTEAFF. The whole variable domain, filled in from reference TRBV7-9 and TRBJ1-1, reads DTGVSQNPRHKITKRGQNVTFRCDPISEHNRLYWYRQTLGQGPEFLTYFQNEAQLEKSRLLSDRFSAERPKGSFSTLEIQRTEQGDSAMYLCASSWENTEAFFGQGTRLTVV.

CDR3 sequence reads: CASSPQASTGNTIYF. CDR3 nucleotide sequence: TGTGCCAGCAGCCCCCAAGCTTCCACTGGAAACACCATATATTTT. The chain carries TRBV7-9 and TRBJ1-3; D call uncertain. The CDR3 length is 15 residues. The germline gives CDR1 SEHNR, CDR2 FQNEAQ (reference sequence). The V gene lost 5 bases and the J gene lost 2 bases, with 13 bases spanning the gap.

V usage is TRBV27 and J usage is TRBJ2-7; 7 positions match TRBD1. This CDR3 spans 16 amino acids. CDR1 and CDR2 from the germline V gene are MNHEY and SMNVEV (reference sequence). With 6 bases clipped from V and 0 bases from J, the junction kept 11 bases outside the gene matches. Here the CDR3 reads CASRFKPTGSSYEQYF. For the CDR3, the DNA is TGTGCCAGCAGATTCAAACCGACAGGGAGCTCCTACGAGCAGTACTTC.

The V gene is TRBV5-1, the J gene TRBJ1-1, with a possible D match to TRBD1 (5 bases). Germline V gene sequence: CDR1 SGHRS, CDR2 YFSETQ. Trimming left V 5 bases short and J 0 bases short, with 17 bases between. CDR3 length: 16 amino acids. The CDR3, as DNA: TGCGCCAGCAGTCCCCGTGCAGGGAGCATGAACACTGAAGCTTTCTTT. It specifies CASSPRAGSMNTEAFF.

The rearrangement links TRBV3-1 (or the pseudogene TRBV3-2) to TRBJ2-7; D tentatively reads TRBD1 or TRBD2 (7 bases each). The V gene lost 8 bases and the J gene lost 3 bases, with 14 bases spanning the gap. The CDR3 is 13 residues long. The germline CDR1 and CDR2 sequences are LGHDT and YNNKEL (reference sequence). CDR3 nucleotides: TGTGCCAGCGGGCAGGGGGGGCTCTACGAGCAGTACGTC. Protein: CASGQGGLYEQYV.

The chain joins TRBV2 to TRBJ2-4; D gene uncertain. The CDR3 covers 16 residues. The ends were cut back, 1 base at V and 0 bases at J, with 10 bases in the middle. Germline V lookup: CDR1 SNHLY, CDR2 FYNNEI. CDR3 in amino acids: CASSEGTALAKNIQYF. In nucleotides, the CDR3 is TGTGCCAGCAGTGAAGGTACAGCTCTAGCCAAAAACATTCAGTACTTC.

In its sample, this clone was seen once. J is TRBJ1-2 and V is TRBV19, with 7 bases that match TRBD1. V shed 9 bases, J shed 4 bases, and the junction held 5 bases outside the gene matches. The CDR3 extends over 12 amino acids. Germline CDR1 is LNHDA and CDR2 is SQIVND (reference sequence). CDR3 sequence reads: CASQTGPYGYTF. The DNA for the CDR3 is TGTGCCAGCCAGACAGGGCCCTATGGCTACACCTTC.

This chain connects TRBV2 to TRBJ1-5; weak D call: TRBD1 (6 bases). Deletions cut 2 bases from V and 6 bases from J, with 17 bases between. Germline CDR1 and CDR2: SNHLY and FYNNEI. This CDR3 contains 16 residues. The CDR3 DNA sequence: TGTGCCAGCAGTGAATGGCAGGGGACCTCTGGTCAGCCCCAGCATTTT. As protein: CASSEWQGTSGQPQHF.

This rearrangement joins TRBV5-1 to TRBJ2-3; TRBD1 matches at 9 bases. This CDR3 contains 16 residues. Germline-derived CDR1 and CDR2 are SGHRS and YFSETQ. Trimming removed 4 bases from V and 1 base from J; junction bases left unmatched: 7. CDR3 in amino acids: CASSDGGDRGTDTQYF. CDR3 in DNA: TGCGCCAGCAGCGATGGGGGGGACAGGGGCACAGATACGCAGTATTTT.

V is TRBV6-5 and J is TRBJ2-1, with 11 bases matching TRBD1. Germline CDR1 reads MNHEY; CDR2 reads SVGAGI. The V segment lost 11 bases and the J segment 7 bases; nucleotides outside the gene matches: 7. The CDR3 has 13 residues. CDR3 amino acids: CAGRTGGINEQFF. CDR3 in DNA: TGTGCCGGACGGACAGGGGGCATTAATGAGCAGTTCTTC.

This clone was seen a single time. V gene TRBV4-1 combines with J gene TRBJ1-2, with no clear D. This CDR3 is built from 15 residues. Germline loops: CDR1 MGHRA, CDR2 YSYEKL. Between the trimmed V and J ends, which lost 0 bases and 5 bases, there was a span of 13 bases. CDR3 sequence: CASSQDVAPDYGYTF. The CDR3, as DNA: TGCGCCAGCAGCCAAGATGTTGCCCCAGATTATGGCTACACCTTC.

CDR3 sequence: CASSRQSNTEAFF. The CDR3 region has the DNA TGTGCCAGCTCCCGCCAGTCTAACACTGAAGCTTTCTTT. The chain links TRBV18 to TRBJ1-1; D is unclear. Germline CDR1 and CDR2: KGHSH and LQKENI. CDR3 length equals 13 residues. V lost 6 bases, J lost 2 bases, and 10 bases lay in between. Full variable domain (remainder filled in from reference TRBV18 and TRBJ1-1): NAGVMQNPRHLVRRRGQEARLRCSPMKGHSHVYWYRQLPEEGLKFMVYLQKENIIDESGMPKERFSAEFPKEGPSILRIQQVVRGDSAAYFCASSRQSNTEAFFGQGTRLTVV.

V and J are TRBV19 and TRBJ2-7, with 11 bases aligning to TRBD1. The CDR3 is made up of 15 amino acids. Germline V gene lookup returns CDR1 LNHDA and CDR2 SQIVND (reference sequence). Unmatched junction bases numbered 3, after V lost 4 bases and J lost 1 base. The chain's CDR3 is CASSSGQGASYEQYF. The CDR3 nucleotides are TGTGCCAGTAGTAGTGGACAGGGGGCTTCCTACGAGCAGTACTTC.

The chain joins TRBV19 to TRBJ1-1; no firm D call. Germline V gene lookup returns CDR1 LNHDA and CDR2 SQIVND (reference sequence). The V end was cut by 5 bases, the J end by 2 bases, with 15 bases between. CDR3 length: 15 residues. The CDR3: CASSPPTGINTEAFF. In nucleotides, the CDR3 is TGTGCCAGTAGTCCCCCGACTGGGATCAACACTGAAGCTTTCTTT.

The rearrangement joins TRBV5-4 to TRBJ2-7; D is perhaps TRBD1 (5 bases). This CDR3 has 13 amino acids. Trimming stripped 4 bases from V and 0 bases from J, with 8 bases between. Looked up from germline, CDR1 is SGHNT and CDR2 is YYREEE (reference sequence). CDR3 nucleotide sequence: TGTGCCAGCAGCCCAGACAGCTCCTACGAGCAGTACGTC. Translation: CASSPDSSYEQYV.